The source of this TCR beta chain is a study of regulatory T cells in long-lasting Graves disease. Study as a whole: Freshly diagnosed Graves' patients had used antithyroid drugs for under 3 months. Findings of the study overall: Newly diagnosed patients had higher TCR diversity than persistent Graves' patients did.

TCR beta libraries were built with iRepertoire HTBI primers and Arm-PCR of CDR3 regions. TCRdb passed the multiplex PCR reads through MiXCR, listing each CDR3 protein once. Of over 500,000 distinct CDR3 sequences in the sample, roughly 16% were seen once. As to time point: newly diagnosed GD, antithyroid drugs for less than 3 months. Isolated PBMC RNA provided the starting material for the TCR library. This clonotype was detected many times. Its cognate antigen is unknown. Germline V gene sequence: CDR1 SNHLY, CDR2 FYNNEI. The CDR3 spans 10 residues. Trimming pared 8 bases from V and 6 bases from J, leaving 7 bases between. This sample was also put to use in a study of T cells in Graves' hyperthyroidism and ophthalmopathy. That work contributes: It was considered stable Graves' hyperthyroidism when ophthalmopathy did not progress within 18 months. In making diagnoses, clinical symptoms, serum thyroxine and TRAb, thyroid ultrasound and orbital computed tomography were all used.

The source of this sequence is a man aged 18 to 30 with Graves disease. Sequences were derived from peripheral blood mononuclear cells (PBMCs), sampled at new diagnosis, from a patient treated with antithyroid drugs. V usage is TRBV2 and J usage is TRBJ1-2; D might be TRBD1 (6 bases). CDR3 in amino acids: CASGQNGYTF. For the CDR3, the DNA is TGTGCCAGCGGACAGAATGGCTACACCTTC.